One and the same sample provided the 26 T cell receptor beta chains below, sequenced in a study of blood T cells in healthy people across ages. Primers used in a second PCR of about 6 to 11 cycles were a sample-barcoded 5' primer and a J-beta primer mix. TCRdb itself ran the 5' RACE reads through MiXCR, one entry per CDR3 protein. Here the sample spans approximately 1,700,000 distinct CDR3 sequences, roughly 43% being singletons. Sequencing used blood. The receptors shown here come from a human donor in good health.

This clonotype has a handful of counts. The gene calls are TRBV4-1 and TRBJ1-1, with D tentatively TRBD1 (5 bases). CDR1 is MGHRA and CDR2 is YSYEKL in the germline V gene. The ends were cut back, 1 base at V and 0 bases at J, with 6 bases in the middle. This CDR3 is 14 amino acids long. Here the CDR3 reads CASSQGDLNTEAFF. Here the CDR3 DNA reads TGCGCCAGCAGCCAAGGGGACTTGAACACTGAAGCTTTCTTT.

CDR3 sequence (DNA): TGTGCCAGCAGCCTGAAAGGGCTAGCGGAAAATGAGCAGTTCTTC. It yields the protein CASSLKGLAENEQFF. The rearrangement uses TRBV7-3 and TRBJ2-1, with TRBD2 matching 7 bases. From germline, CDR1 is SGHTA and CDR2 FQGTGA. This CDR3 is built from 15 residues. The V segment lost 5 bases and the J segment 7 bases; nucleotides outside the gene matches: 11. The variable domain in full, with the rest retrieved from reference TRBV7-3 and TRBJ2-1, is GAGVSQTPSNKVTEKGKYVELRCDPISGHTALYWYRQSLGQGPEFLIYFQGTGAADDSGLPNDRFFAVRPEGSVSTLKIQRTERGDSAVYLCASSLKGLAENEQFFGPGTRLTVL.

The table lists this clonotype with a few counts. The rearrangement joins TRBV2 to TRBJ2-1, with 15 bases lining up with TRBD2. With V trimmed by 6 bases and J by 7 bases, 4 bases remained unmatched. The CDR3 is made up of 15 amino acids. The germline V gene has CDR1 SNHLY and CDR2 FYNNEI. CDR3 nucleotide sequence: TGTGCCAGCAGGAGGACTAGCGGGGGGGCGAATGAGCAGTTCTTC. Translating gives CASRRTSGGANEQFF.

Turning to this clonotype: A read error may explain this, as a much larger clone is one base away. The rearrangement uses TRBV12-3 or TRBV12-4 and TRBJ1-2; 9 bases line up with TRBD1. This CDR3 spans 14 amino acids. CDR3 protein: CAGSLTGGGYGYTF. The CDR3 DNA reads TGTGCCGGCAGTTTAACAGGGGGCGGCTATGGCTACACCTTC.

The rearrangement uses TRBV10-3 and TRBJ1-4; 7 bases are shared with TRBD1. This CDR3 has 16 residues. CDR1 and CDR2 from the germline V gene are ENHRY and SYGVKD. Trimming cost V 3 bases and J 5 bases; bases outside gene matches: 9. The DNA of the CDR3 is TGTGCCATCAGTGACCCTGGCAGGGGGGGGAATGAAAAACTGTTTTTT. It encodes CAISDPGRGGNEKLFF.

This sequence joins TRBV3-1 and TRBJ2-5; D gene uncertain. The CDR3 totals 16 residues. The ends were cut back, 1 base at V and 0 bases at J, with 12 bases in the middle. Germline lookup yields CDR1 LGHDT and CDR2 YNNKEL (reference sequence). CDR3 protein: CASSQGLRQHQETQYF. CDR3 nucleotides: TGTGCCAGCAGCCAAGGCTTGCGGCAGCACCAAGAGACCCAGTACTTC.

This clonotype was recorded a few times. This rearrangement joins TRBV5-5 to TRBJ2-3; tentative D call: TRBD2 (7 bases). This CDR3 is 16 amino acids long. The V and J ends lost 9 bases and 6 bases respectively, with 26 bases between them. Per germline, CDR1 SGHKS and CDR2 YYEKEE (reference sequence). CDR3 region: CATDRGLGRGADTQYF. The CDR3 DNA follows: TGTGCCACGGACAGAGGGTTGGGCCGGGGGGCGGATACGCAGTATTTT.

The gene calls are TRBV24-1 and TRBJ2-1, with a tentative D call TRBD2 (5 bases). V lost 7 bases and J lost 0, with 12 bases in between. The CDR3 contains 15 residues. Germline CDR1 is KGHDR and CDR2 is SFDVKD. The DNA for the CDR3 is TGTGCCACCAGCCTCGGGGTATCCTCCTACAATGAGCAGTTCTTC. As protein: CATSLGVSSYNEQFF.

This chain connects TRBV12-5 to TRBJ1-1; possibly TRBD1 for D (5 bases). Germline CDR1 is LGHNT and CDR2 is FRNRAP. The CDR3 extends over 12 amino acids. V was cut by 7 bases and J by 5 bases, with 11 bases left in between. DNA for the CDR3: TGTGCTAGTGTCCCCGGGGCGACTGAAGCTTTCTTT. It codes for CASVPGATEAFF.

The chain is built from TRBV20-1 and TRBJ2-4; no reliable D call. The V gene's germline CDR1 is DFQATT and CDR2 SNEGSKA (reference sequence). The CDR3 is 15 residues long. Trimming pared 0 bases from V and 0 bases from J, leaving 9 bases between. This CDR3 reads CSARDQGGAKNIQYF. The CDR3 DNA sequence: TGCAGTGCTAGAGATCAAGGTGGAGCCAAAAACATTCAGTACTTC.

This clonotype was observed a single time. This chain joins TRBV2 and TRBJ2-1; perhaps TRBD1 as D (6 bases). With 6 bases removed from V and 0 bases from J, the gap between germline ends came to 12 bases. This CDR3 comprises 15 residues. Germline assignment: CDR1 SNHLY and CDR2 FYNNEI. DNA for the CDR3: TGTGCCAGCAGGGATGGACAGCCCTCCTACAATGAGCAGTTCTTC. It yields the protein CASRDGQPSYNEQFF.

In its sample, this clonotype was seen a few times. This chain links TRBV20-1 with TRBJ2-7; D is unclear. Germline loops: CDR1 DFQATT, CDR2 SNEGSKA (reference sequence). This CDR3 has 14 amino acids. The ends were cut back, 5 bases at V and 5 bases at J, with 19 bases in the middle. CDR3 DNA sequence: TGCAGTGCTGGCCCAACAAGGGAAACCCACGAGCAGTACTTC. Protein product: CSAGPTRETHEQYF.

The rearrangement joins TRBV11-2 to TRBJ2-1; D ambiguous. Per the germline V gene, CDR1 is SGHAT and CDR2 is FQNNGV. V lost 0 bases and J lost 8, with 23 bases in between. CDR3 length: 18 residues. The CDR3 region has the DNA TGTGCCAGCAGCTTAGAGGTCAGTTGGGCCCGAAGTTATGATGAGCAGTTCTTC. As protein: CASSLEVSWARSYDEQFF.

The V gene is TRBV28, the J gene TRBJ2-1; 13 positions agree with TRBD2. Trimming cost V 6 bases and J 3 bases; bases outside gene matches: 2. This CDR3 has 15 amino acids. Germline values: CDR1 MDHEN, CDR2 SYDVKM. The CDR3 reads CASRLAGGGYNEQFF. The DNA of the CDR3 is TGTGCCAGCAGACTAGCGGGGGGGGGCTACAATGAGCAGTTCTTC.

This clonotype was counted between two and nine times. The chain uses TRBV27 and TRBJ2-3; D is perhaps TRBD1 (5 bases). Germline V CDR1 and CDR2: MNHEY, SMNVEV (reference sequence). This CDR3 is 17 amino acids long. V dropped 4 bases and J dropped 2 bases, with 19 bases sitting between them. This chain's CDR3 is CASSSKKQVLITDTQYF. CDR3 coding DNA: TGTGCCAGCAGTTCAAAAAAACAGGTTCTGATCACAGATACGCAGTATTTT.

Worth noting for this clonotype: A much larger clone is a single base away; this may be a read error. The gene calls are TRBV6-6 and TRBJ1-5; 9 nucleotides line up with TRBD1. CDR1 MNHNY and CDR2 SVGAGI come from the germline V gene (reference sequence). CDR3 length: 16 residues. As DNA, the CDR3 is TGTGCCAGCAGTTACTCACAGGGGGCGCGGCGAGGGCCCCGGCATTTT. It yields the protein CASSYSQGARRGPRHF.

The V call is TRBV7-6, the J call TRBJ2-5; D is perhaps TRBD1 or TRBD2 (6 bases each). The CDR3 covers 15 residues. V lost 4 bases and J lost 5, with 17 bases in between. In germline, CDR1 is SGHVS, CDR2 FNYEAQ. The CDR3 sequence: CASSSLGGRWETQYF. The CDR3 DNA follows: TGTGCCAGCAGCTCCCTAGGGGGGCGGTGGGAGACCCAGTACTTC.

This clonotype has just a few counts. This chain connects TRBV6-5 to TRBJ2-1; TRBD1 might be the D (6 bases). Germline CDR1 reads MNHEY; CDR2 reads SVGAGI. This CDR3 contains 16 residues. The V and J ends lost 6 bases and 3 bases respectively, with 18 bases between them. The CDR3 DNA follows: TGTGCCAGCAGGGGGGTCGGGACAAATCTCTACAATGAGCAGTTCTTC. Protein product: CASRGVGTNLYNEQFF.

The V and J genes are TRBV6-6 and TRBJ1-5, with D tentatively TRBD1 (5 bases). This CDR3 has 13 residues. Per the germline V gene, CDR1 is MNHNY and CDR2 is SVGAGI (reference sequence). V dropped 7 bases and J dropped 4 bases, with 11 bases sitting between them. DNA of the CDR3: TGTGCCAGCAAGGCAGAGGGGAATCAGCCCCAGCATTTT. Protein: CASKAEGNQPQHF.

The V and J genes are TRBV15 and TRBJ1-4, with D unresolved. The length of the CDR3 is 14 residues. Germline-derived CDR1 and CDR2 are LNHNV and YYDKDF (reference sequence). V lost 0 bases and J 5 bases, leaving 7 bases between the germline ends. Here the CDR3 DNA reads TGTGCCACCAGCAGAGATCCAAGAAATGAAAAACTGTTTTTT. Protein sequence: CATSRDPRNEKLFF.

The chain couples TRBV6-5 to TRBJ2-7, with 10 bases aligning to TRBD2. CDR1 is MNHEY, CDR2 SVGAGI, per germline. This CDR3 is 18 amino acids long. V dropped 0 bases and J dropped 5; count of bases not matched to a gene: 13. CDR3 in DNA: TGTGCCAGCAGTTACTCGATTCTATCTAGCGGGGGATCTAACGAGCAGTACTTC. Protein product: CASSYSILSSGGSNEQYF.

This sequence joins TRBV24-1 and TRBJ2-1; D perhaps matches TRBD2 (6 bases). Germline V lookup: CDR1 KGHDR, CDR2 SFDVKD. V lost 4 bases and J 5 bases, leaving 14 bases between the germline ends. The CDR3 has 15 residues. CDR3 coding DNA: TGTGCCACCAGTGAGGCAGGGAGGACGGACAATGAGCAGTTCTTC. Protein: CATSEAGRTDNEQFF.

This clonotype has more than one count but fewer than ten. V and J are TRBV12-3 or TRBV12-4 and TRBJ1-2; a possible D gene is TRBD1 (6 bases). The CDR3 is 14 residues long. Trimming shortened V by 3 bases and J by 4 bases, and 12 bases separated the two germline ends. The CDR3 DNA reads as TGTGCCAGCAGTTTTTCCAGGGGCTCCTATGGCTACACCTTC. This encodes CASSFSRGSYGYTF.

The rearrangement links TRBV12-3 or TRBV12-4 to TRBJ1-5; unclear D gene. The V and J ends lost 5 bases and 0 bases respectively, with 20 bases between them. This CDR3 comprises 18 residues. CDR3 residues: CASSLETSYRYSNQPQHF. CDR3 nucleotide sequence: TGTGCCAGCAGTCTCGAGACTTCCTATCGTTATAGCAATCAGCCCCAGCATTTT.

The chain uses TRBV6-5 and TRBJ2-1; the match to TRBD1 covers 10 bases. The CDR3 consists of 15 residues. Per the germline V gene, CDR1 is MNHEY and CDR2 is SVGAGI. V gave up 5 bases and J gave up 7 bases; unmatched junction bases: 8. DNA for the CDR3: TGTGCCAGCAGTCCCGGACAGGGGGTGATAAATGAGCAGTTCTTC. It encodes CASSPGQGVINEQFF.

This clonotype was counted a single time. The rearrangement joins TRBV7-2 to TRBJ1-2; D uncertain. The germline V gene has CDR1 SGHTA and CDR2 FQGNSA. The CDR3 has 14 residues. Trimming removed 2 bases at V and 5 bases at J, with 12 bases between. In DNA, the CDR3 is TGTGCCAGCAGCTTAAGTATAGAAGTTTATGGCTACACCTTC. As protein: CASSLSIEVYGYTF.